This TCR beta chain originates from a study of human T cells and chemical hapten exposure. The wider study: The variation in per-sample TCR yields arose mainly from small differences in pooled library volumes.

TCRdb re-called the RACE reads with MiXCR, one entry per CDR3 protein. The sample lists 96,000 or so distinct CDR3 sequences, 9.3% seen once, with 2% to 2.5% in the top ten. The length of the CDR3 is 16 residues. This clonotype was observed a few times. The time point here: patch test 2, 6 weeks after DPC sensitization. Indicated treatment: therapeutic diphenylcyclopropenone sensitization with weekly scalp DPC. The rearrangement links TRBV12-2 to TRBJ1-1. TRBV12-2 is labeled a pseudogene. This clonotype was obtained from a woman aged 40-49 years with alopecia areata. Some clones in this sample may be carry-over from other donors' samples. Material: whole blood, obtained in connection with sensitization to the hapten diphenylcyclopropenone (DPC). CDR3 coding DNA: TGTGCAAGTCACGGAGGGCCCCCAGGGAATCCGGGGGAAGCTTTCTTT. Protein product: CASHGGPPGNPGEAFF.